The 20 T cell receptor beta chains reported below all come from one sample, sequenced in a study of blood T cell repertoires in COVID-19. Clones were read by immunoSEQ multiplex PCR, and TCRdb kept only the in-frame ones, dropping some. Here the sample spans approximately 50,000 clones, approximately 91% being singletons. Sequenced: peripheral blood. These receptors were obtained from a human donor in a cohort sampled during active COVID-19.

The chain has TRBV7-3 and TRBJ2-3; a possible D gene is TRBD1 (5 bases). CDR1 is SGHTA and CDR2 is FQGTGA in the germline V gene. Between the trimmed V and J ends, which lost 5 bases and 3 bases, there was a span of 12 bases. This CDR3 region has 14 residues. For the CDR3, the DNA is TGTGCCAGCAGCAGGGGCGCCGGAACAGATACGCAGTATTTT. This sequence encodes CASSRGAGTDTQYF.

The V call is TRBV3-1 (or the pseudogene TRBV3-2), the J call TRBJ1-5; D gene ambiguous. The V end lost 5 bases, the J end lost 7 bases, and 12 bases lay between the germline ends. Germline CDR1 and CDR2: LGHDT and YNNKEL (reference sequence). The CDR3 length is 13 residues. In DNA form, the CDR3 reads TGTGCCAGCAGCGGGCGGGGAAACCAGCCCCAGCATTTT. Its protein product is CASSGRGNQPQHF.

The V call is TRBV6-2 or TRBV6-3, the J call TRBJ2-7, with D possibly matching TRBD2 (6 bases). V was clipped by 5 bases and J by 7 bases, with 18 bases between them. The length of the CDR3 is 14 residues. Germline loops: CDR1 MNHEY, CDR2 SVGEGT. The CDR3 nucleotides are TGTGCCAGCAGTACCGGGAGCGCGACTCGGGAGCAGTACTTC. Its protein is CASSTGSATREQYF.

This chain links TRBV10-2 with TRBJ2-4; possible D gene TRBD1, 5 bases. CDR3 length: 15 residues. From germline, CDR1 is WSHSY and CDR2 SAAADI. V shed 5 bases and J shed 8 bases, with 19 bases lying between them. In DNA form, the CDR3 reads TGCGCCAGCAGTTTATCTTGGACGGACAACGACATTCAGTACTTC. It codes for CASSLSWTDNDIQYF.

This chain connects TRBV30 to TRBJ1-2, with unresolved D. The CDR3 extends over 11 amino acids. The germline V gene has CDR1 GTSNPN and CDR2 SVGIG (reference sequence). Trimming removed 0 bases from V and 8 bases from J, with 7 bases in between. The CDR3 loop is CAWSVLRGYTF. As DNA, the CDR3 is TGTGCCTGGAGTGTACTTCGGGGCTACACCTTC. Variable domain in full (rest from reference TRBV30 and TRBJ1-2): SQTIHQWPATLVQPVGSPLSLECTVEGTSNPNLYWYRQAAGRGLQLLFYSVGIGQISSEVPQNLSASRPQDRQFILSSKKLLLSDSGFYLCAWSVLRGYTFGSGTRLTVV.

Only a few counts were recorded for this clone. V is TRBV9 and J is TRBJ1-6; the D is unclear. Trimming shortened V by 4 bases and J by 10 bases, and 12 bases separated the two germline ends. This CDR3 spans 13 amino acids. In germline, CDR1 is SGDLS, CDR2 YYNGEE. CDR3 protein: CASSTTRESPLHF. CDR3 in DNA: TGTGCCAGCAGCACCACTCGGGAGTCACCCCTCCACTTT.

The genes are TRBV4-2 and TRBJ2-1, with 8 bases aligning to TRBD2. Germline V lookup: CDR1 LGHNA, CDR2 YNFKEQ. The V gene end was trimmed by 8 bases and the J gene end by 5 bases; junction bases not matched to a gene: 8. The CDR3 runs 14 residues. As DNA, the CDR3 is TGTGCCAGCCGGACCCACGGGGGGGACAATGAGCAGTTCTTC. It is translated as CASRTHGGDNEQFF.

This clone has just a few counts. V is TRBV6-1 and J is TRBJ2-1, with TRBD2 as a possible D gene (6 bases). Germline-derived CDR1 and CDR2 are MNHNS and SASEGT. V lost 2 bases, J lost 8 bases, and 16 bases lay in between. This CDR3 region has 15 residues. The CDR3 DNA follows: TGTGCCAGCAGTGAACACCTGCGGGACGGCCATGAGCAGTTCTTC. It codes for CASSEHLRDGHEQFF.

The genes are TRBV7-2 and TRBJ1-2, with D possibly matching TRBD1 (5 bases). This CDR3 comprises 14 residues. V was trimmed by 5 bases and J by 3 bases, leaving 13 bases between them. The germline CDR1 and CDR2 sequences are SGHTA and FQGNSA. The CDR3 bases are TGTGCCAGCAGCCCACCGGGGGGTCACTATGGCTACACCTTC. It yields the protein CASSPPGGHYGYTF.

J is TRBJ2-5 and V is TRBV5-1; 7 bases align to TRBD2. The CDR3 has 14 amino acids. V shed 4 bases, J shed 3 bases, and the junction held 6 bases outside the gene matches. In germline, CDR1 is SGHRS, CDR2 YFSETQ. The CDR3 is CASSAGRGEETQYF. In nucleotides, the CDR3 is TGCGCCAGCAGCGCAGGGAGGGGTGAAGAGACCCAGTACTTC.

This clone was seen a single time. The V gene is TRBV5-1, the J gene TRBJ1-5; D ambiguous. Trimming stripped 5 bases from V and 3 bases from J, with 12 bases between. The CDR3 runs to 14 residues. Germline V CDR1 and CDR2: SGHRS, YFSETQ. The CDR3 nucleotides are TGCGCCAGCAGACCGTCCGGTCCCAATCAGCCCCAGCATTTT. Residues: CASRPSGPNQPQHF.

The CDR3 sequence: CASSRGETQYF. The CDR3 DNA is TGTGCCAGCAGTAGGGGGGAGACCCAGTACTTC. The V and J genes are TRBV6-6 and TRBJ2-5; D might be TRBD1 (6 bases). CDR3 length: 11 residues. Trimming cost V 5 bases and J 5 bases, with 6 bases left between them. Germline V CDR1 and CDR2: MNHNY, SVGAGI (reference sequence).

V and J are TRBV7-8 and TRBJ2-7; D is possibly TRBD2 (5 bases). The germline gives CDR1 SGHVS, CDR2 FQNEAQ. The V gene lost 6 bases and the J gene lost 6 bases, with 9 bases spanning the gap. The CDR3 extends over 11 amino acids. In DNA form, the CDR3 reads TGTGCCAGCAGTTTCGGAGGCGAGCAGTACTTC. It yields the protein CASSFGGEQYF.

This clone has a single count. The V gene is TRBV2, the J gene TRBJ1-6, with 8 bases lining up with TRBD1. Per the germline V gene, CDR1 is SNHLY and CDR2 is FYNNEI. There are 12 residues in the CDR3. The V and J ends lost 7 bases and 8 bases, in that order; junction bases with no gene match: 1. CDR3 sequence (DNA): TGTGCCAGCACGACAGGGGATTCACCCCTCCACTTT. Its protein product is CASTTGDSPLHF.

This clone was counted once. The chain has TRBV21-1 and TRBJ1-5. TRBV21-1 is labeled a pseudogene. The length of the CDR3 is 12 residues. The CDR3 DNA reads as TGTGCCAGCAGCAATTCGAGAGGGCCCCAGCATTTT. It translates to CASSNSRGPQHF.

J is TRBJ2-1 and V is TRBV9; 9 bases fit TRBD1. CDR1 SGDLS and CDR2 YYNGEE come from the germline V gene. The ends lost 3 bases at V and 8 bases at J; junction bases unmatched: 12. The CDR3 contains 16 residues. The CDR3 nucleotides are TGTGCCAGCAGCGCTTTGCCGGGACAGGGAAGGGATGAGCAGTTCTTC. It encodes CASSALPGQGRDEQFF.

The chain joins TRBV2 to TRBJ1-3, with TRBD1 matching 8 bases. After removal of 5 bases from V and 2 bases from J, the junction contained 5 bases not matched to a gene. This CDR3 is 15 amino acids long. Germline values: CDR1 SNHLY, CDR2 FYNNEI. In DNA form, the CDR3 reads TGTGCCAGCAGTTCACAGGGGGTAACTGGAAACACCATATATTTT. Its protein is CASSSQGVTGNTIYF.

The CDR3: CASSLAPGGYEQYF. The CDR3 DNA is TGCGCCAGCAGCTTGGCCCCAGGGGGGTACGAGCAGTACTTC. This chain links TRBV5-1 with TRBJ2-7, with a weak D call TRBD1 (7 bases). The V gene lost 0 bases and the J gene lost 4 bases, with 11 bases spanning the gap. This CDR3 contains 14 residues. CDR1 is SGHRS, CDR2 YFSETQ, per germline.

This rearrangement joins TRBV3-1 (or the pseudogene TRBV3-2) to TRBJ2-1; D may be TRBD2 (5 bases). The CDR3 length is 17 residues. Germline V gives CDR1 LGHDT, CDR2 YNNKEL (reference sequence). Deletions cut 2 bases from V and 5 bases from J, with 19 bases between. DNA of the CDR3: TGTGCCAGCAGCCAAATAGCGAATCCTCTCCTGGACAATGAGCAGTTCTTC. Translation gives CASSQIANPLLDNEQFF.

The V call is TRBV30, the J call TRBJ1-2, with TRBD1 identical over 7 bases. Germline lookup yields CDR1 GTSNPN and CDR2 SVGIG (reference sequence). The CDR3 contains 13 residues. The junction had 2 bases not matched to a gene; V was cut back by 4 bases and J by 0 bases. The CDR3 bases are TGTGCCTGGACCGGGACAGCTAACTATGGCTACACCTTC. It specifies CAWTGTANYGYTF.